The clone carrying this T cell receptor beta chain was found many times. Its antigen remains unidentified. V was trimmed by 3 bases and J by 0 bases, leaving 9 bases between them. Looked up from germline, CDR1 is SGHVS and CDR2 is FNYEAQ. The length of the CDR3 is 14 residues. The sample is drawn from a study of T cell repertoires in cytomegalovirus infection. On the study more broadly: It can be stated that public TCR beta signatures indicated CMV infection as well as a matching HLA type. The study, taken as a whole, reports: What dominated the ex vivo response were HLA-C-restricted CMV-specific TCR beta clonotypes. Of the TCR beta families, the public ones yielded a cumulative frequency that identified carriers of CMV plus the relevant HLA.

MiXCR, run by TCRdb on the reads, gives a single entry per CDR3 protein. The repertoire consists of approximately 120,000 distinct CDR3 sequences, with over 25% occurring once and the leading ten covering 58%. The chain employs TRBV7-6 and TRBJ2-7, with a tentative D call TRBD1 (6 bases). The sequencing here drew on CD8+ T cells from cultured PBMCs, taken from culture after CMV antigen stimulation. The TCR was taken from a human donor in good health (CMV status not recorded). Some clones in this sample may be carry-over from other donors' samples. This CDR3 reads CASSFGQFSYEQYF. In DNA, the CDR3 is TGTGCCAGCAGCTTTGGACAGTTCTCCTACGAGCAGTACTTC.